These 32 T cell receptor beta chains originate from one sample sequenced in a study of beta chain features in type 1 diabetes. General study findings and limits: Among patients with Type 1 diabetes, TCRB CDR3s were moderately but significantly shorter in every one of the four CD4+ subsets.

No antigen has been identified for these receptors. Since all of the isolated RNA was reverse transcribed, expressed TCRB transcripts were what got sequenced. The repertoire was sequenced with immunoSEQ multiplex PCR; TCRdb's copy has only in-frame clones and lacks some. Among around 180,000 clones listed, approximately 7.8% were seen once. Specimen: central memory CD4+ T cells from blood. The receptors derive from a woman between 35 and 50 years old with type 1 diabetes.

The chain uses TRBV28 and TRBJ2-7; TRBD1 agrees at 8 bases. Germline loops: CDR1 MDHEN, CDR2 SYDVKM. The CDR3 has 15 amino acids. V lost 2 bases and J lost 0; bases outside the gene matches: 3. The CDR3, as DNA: TGTGCCAGCAGTTTAAGGGACAGGCCCTCCTACGAGCAGTACTTC. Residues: CASSLRDRPSYEQYF.

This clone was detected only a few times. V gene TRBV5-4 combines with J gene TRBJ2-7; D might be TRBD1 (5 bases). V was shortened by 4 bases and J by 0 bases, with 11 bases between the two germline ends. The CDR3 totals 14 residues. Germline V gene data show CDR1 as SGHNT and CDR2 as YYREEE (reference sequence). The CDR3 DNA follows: TGTGCCAGCAGCATAGGGGTAACCTCCTACGAGCAGTACTTC. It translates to CASSIGVTSYEQYF.

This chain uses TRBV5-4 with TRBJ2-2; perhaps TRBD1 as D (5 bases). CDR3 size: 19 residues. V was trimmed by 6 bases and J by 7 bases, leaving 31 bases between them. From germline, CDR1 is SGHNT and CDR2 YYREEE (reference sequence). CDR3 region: CASTRPGGGADGHSGELFF. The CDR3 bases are TGTGCCAGCACCCGACCGGGTGGTGGGGCGGATGGGCATAGCGGGGAGCTGTTTTTT.

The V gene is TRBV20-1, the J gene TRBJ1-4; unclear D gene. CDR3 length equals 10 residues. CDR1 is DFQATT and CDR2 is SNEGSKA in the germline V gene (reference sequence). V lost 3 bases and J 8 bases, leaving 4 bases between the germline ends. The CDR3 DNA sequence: TGCAGTGCTAGGCGGGAAAAACTGTTTTTT. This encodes CSARREKLFF.

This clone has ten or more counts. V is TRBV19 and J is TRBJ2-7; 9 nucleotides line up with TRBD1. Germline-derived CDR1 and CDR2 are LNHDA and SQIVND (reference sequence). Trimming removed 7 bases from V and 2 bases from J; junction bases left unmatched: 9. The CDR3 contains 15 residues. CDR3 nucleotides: TGTGCCAGTACCACAACAGGGGGCCCTACCTACGAGCAGTACTTC. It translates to CASTTTGGPTYEQYF.

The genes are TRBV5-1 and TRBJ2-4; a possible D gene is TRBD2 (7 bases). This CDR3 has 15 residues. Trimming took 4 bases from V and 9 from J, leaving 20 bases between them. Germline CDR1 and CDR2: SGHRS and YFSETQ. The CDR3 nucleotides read TGCGCCAGCAGCGAGACAGGACGGGAGGAGGCCATTCAGTACTTC. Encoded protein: CASSETGREEAIQYF.

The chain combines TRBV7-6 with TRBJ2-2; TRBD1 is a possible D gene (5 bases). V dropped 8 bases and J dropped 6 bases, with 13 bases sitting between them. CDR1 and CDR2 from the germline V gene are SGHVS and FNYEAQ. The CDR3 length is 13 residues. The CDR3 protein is CASGVRVSGELFF. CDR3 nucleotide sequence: TGTGCCAGCGGGGTCAGGGTGTCCGGGGAGCTGTTTTTT. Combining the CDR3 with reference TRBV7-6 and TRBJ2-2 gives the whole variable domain GAGVSQSPRYKVTKRGQDVALRCDPISGHVSLYWYRQALGQGPEFLTYFNYEAQQDKSGLPNDRFSAERPEGSISTLTIQRTEQRDSAMYRCASGVRVSGELFFGEGSRLTVL.

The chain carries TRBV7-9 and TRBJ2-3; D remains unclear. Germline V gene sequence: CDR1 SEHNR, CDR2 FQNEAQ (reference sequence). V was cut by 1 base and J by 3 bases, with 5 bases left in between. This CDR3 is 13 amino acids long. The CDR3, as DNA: TGTGCCAGCAGCTTAGGACAAACAGATACGCAGTATTTT. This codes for CASSLGQTDTQYF.

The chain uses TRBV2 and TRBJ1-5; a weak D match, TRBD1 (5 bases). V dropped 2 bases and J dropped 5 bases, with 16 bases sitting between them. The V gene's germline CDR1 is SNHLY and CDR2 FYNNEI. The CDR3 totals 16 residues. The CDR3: CASSELGQGGDQPQHF. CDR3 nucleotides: TGTGCCAGCAGTGAATTGGGTCAGGGAGGGGATCAGCCCCAGCATTTT.

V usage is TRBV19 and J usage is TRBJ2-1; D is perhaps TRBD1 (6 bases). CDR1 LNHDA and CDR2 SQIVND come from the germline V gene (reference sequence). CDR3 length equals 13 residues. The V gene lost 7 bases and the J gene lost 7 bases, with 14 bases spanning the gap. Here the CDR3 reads CASMDDRRNEQFF. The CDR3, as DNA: TGTGCCAGTATGGACGACAGGAGGAATGAGCAGTTCTTC.

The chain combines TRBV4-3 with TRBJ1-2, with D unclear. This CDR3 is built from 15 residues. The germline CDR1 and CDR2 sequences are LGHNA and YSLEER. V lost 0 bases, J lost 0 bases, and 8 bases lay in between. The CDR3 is CASSQDLGANYGYTF. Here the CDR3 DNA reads TGCGCCAGCAGCCAAGATCTCGGAGCTAACTATGGCTACACCTTC.

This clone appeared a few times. CDR3 amino acids: CASSLGGGSMVREQFF. For the CDR3, the DNA is TGTGCCAGCAGTTTAGGCGGGGGATCTATGGTGCGTGAGCAGTTCTTC. This rearrangement joins TRBV28 to TRBJ2-1, with 7 positions matching TRBD2. CDR3 length: 16 amino acids. The ends lost 2 bases at V and 9 bases at J; junction bases unmatched: 13. Germline assignment: CDR1 MDHEN and CDR2 SYDVKM.

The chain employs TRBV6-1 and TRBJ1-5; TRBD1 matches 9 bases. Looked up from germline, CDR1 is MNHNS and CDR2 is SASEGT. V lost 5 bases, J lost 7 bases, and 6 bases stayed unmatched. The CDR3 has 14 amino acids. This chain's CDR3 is CASSHRDREQPQHF. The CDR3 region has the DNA TGTGCCAGCAGTCACCGGGACAGGGAACAGCCCCAGCATTTT.

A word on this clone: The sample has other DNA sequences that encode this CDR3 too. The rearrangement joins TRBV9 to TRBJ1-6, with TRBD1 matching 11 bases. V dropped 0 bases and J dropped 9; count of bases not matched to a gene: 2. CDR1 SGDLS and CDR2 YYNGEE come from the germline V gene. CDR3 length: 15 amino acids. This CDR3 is CASSVGTGGSSPLHF. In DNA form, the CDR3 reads TGTGCCAGCAGCGTAGGGACAGGGGGCTCTTCACCCCTCCACTTT.

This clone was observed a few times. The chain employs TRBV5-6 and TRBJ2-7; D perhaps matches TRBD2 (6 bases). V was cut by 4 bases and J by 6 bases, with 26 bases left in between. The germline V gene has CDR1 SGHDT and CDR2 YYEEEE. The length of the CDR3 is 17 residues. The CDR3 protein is CASSDRGGTAGGSEQYF. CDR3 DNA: TGTGCCAGCAGCGATCGAGGCGGGACCGCCGGGGGATCCGAGCAGTACTTC.

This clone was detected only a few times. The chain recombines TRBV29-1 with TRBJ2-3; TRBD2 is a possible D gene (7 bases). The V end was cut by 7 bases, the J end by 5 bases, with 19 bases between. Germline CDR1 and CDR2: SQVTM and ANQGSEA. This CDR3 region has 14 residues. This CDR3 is CSARGGGQGDTQYF. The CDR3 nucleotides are TGCAGCGCCCGAGGGGGAGGGCAAGGAGATACGCAGTATTTT.

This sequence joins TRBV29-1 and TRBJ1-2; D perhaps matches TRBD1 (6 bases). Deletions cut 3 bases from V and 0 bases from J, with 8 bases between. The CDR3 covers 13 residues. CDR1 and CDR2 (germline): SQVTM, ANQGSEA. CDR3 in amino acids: CSVDGGSNYGYTF. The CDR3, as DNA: TGCAGCGTTGATGGGGGCTCTAACTATGGCTACACCTTC.

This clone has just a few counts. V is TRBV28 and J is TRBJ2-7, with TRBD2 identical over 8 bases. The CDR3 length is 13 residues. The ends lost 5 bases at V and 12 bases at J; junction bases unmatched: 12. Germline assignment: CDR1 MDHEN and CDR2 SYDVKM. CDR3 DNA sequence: TGTGCCAGCAGTCCTCCTACTAGCGGAGCCACGTACTTC. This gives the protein CASSPPTSGATYF. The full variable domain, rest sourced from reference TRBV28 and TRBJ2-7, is DVKVTQSSRYLVKRTGEKVFLECVQDMDHENMFWYRQDPGLGLRLIYFSYDVKMKEKGDIPEGYSVSREKKERFSLILESASTNQTSMYLCASSPPTSGATYFGPGTRLTVT.

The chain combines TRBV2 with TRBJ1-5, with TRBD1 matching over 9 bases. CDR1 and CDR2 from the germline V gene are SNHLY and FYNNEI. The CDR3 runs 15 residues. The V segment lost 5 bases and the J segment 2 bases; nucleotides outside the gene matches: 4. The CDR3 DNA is TGTGCCAGCAGTTGGACAGGGGACGGCAATCAGCCCCAGCATTTT. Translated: CASSWTGDGNQPQHF.

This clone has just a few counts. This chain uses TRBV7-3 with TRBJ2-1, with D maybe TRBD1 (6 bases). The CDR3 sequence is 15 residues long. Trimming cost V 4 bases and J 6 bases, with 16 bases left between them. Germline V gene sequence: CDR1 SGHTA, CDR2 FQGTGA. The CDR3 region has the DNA TGTGCCAGCAGCTCAGGGGAGAGTTCGGGCAATGAGCAGTTCTTC. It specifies CASSSGESSGNEQFF.

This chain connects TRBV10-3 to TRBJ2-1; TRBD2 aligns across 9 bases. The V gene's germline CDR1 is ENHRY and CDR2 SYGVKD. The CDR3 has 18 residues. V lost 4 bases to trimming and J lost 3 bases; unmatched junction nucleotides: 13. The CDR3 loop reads CAISAGSIAGAGYNEQFF. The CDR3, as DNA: TGTGCCATCAGTGCGGGGTCAATAGCGGGAGCGGGCTACAATGAGCAGTTCTTC.

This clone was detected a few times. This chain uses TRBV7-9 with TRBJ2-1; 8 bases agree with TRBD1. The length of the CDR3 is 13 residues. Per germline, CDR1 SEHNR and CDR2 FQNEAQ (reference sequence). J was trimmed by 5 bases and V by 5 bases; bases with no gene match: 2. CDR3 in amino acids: CASSQQGDNEQFF. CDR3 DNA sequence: TGTGCCAGCAGCCAACAGGGGGACAATGAGCAGTTCTTC.

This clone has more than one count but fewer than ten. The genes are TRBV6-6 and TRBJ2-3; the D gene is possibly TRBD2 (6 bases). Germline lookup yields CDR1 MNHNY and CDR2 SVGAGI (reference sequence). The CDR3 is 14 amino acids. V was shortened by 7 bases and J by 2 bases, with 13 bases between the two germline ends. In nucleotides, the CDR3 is TGTGCCAGCAAGGAGGGTAGACCCACAGATACGCAGTATTTT. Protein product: CASKEGRPTDTQYF.

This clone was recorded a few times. CDR3 sequence: CAITQGTYNEQFF. In DNA, the CDR3 is TGTGCCATCACTCAGGGGACCTACAATGAGCAGTTCTTC. This chain joins TRBV10-3 and TRBJ2-1; weak D call: TRBD1 (6 bases). This CDR3 comprises 13 residues. Germline V gene sequence: CDR1 ENHRY, CDR2 SYGVKD. Deletions cut 7 bases from V and 2 bases from J, with 9 bases between.

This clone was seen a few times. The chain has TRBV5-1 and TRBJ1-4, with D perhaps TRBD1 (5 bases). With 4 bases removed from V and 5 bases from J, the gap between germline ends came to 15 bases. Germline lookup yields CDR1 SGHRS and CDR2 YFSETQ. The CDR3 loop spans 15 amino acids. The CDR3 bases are TGCGCCAGCAGCCTGCGGGACGGACGGAATGAAAAACTGTTTTTT. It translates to CASSLRDGRNEKLFF.

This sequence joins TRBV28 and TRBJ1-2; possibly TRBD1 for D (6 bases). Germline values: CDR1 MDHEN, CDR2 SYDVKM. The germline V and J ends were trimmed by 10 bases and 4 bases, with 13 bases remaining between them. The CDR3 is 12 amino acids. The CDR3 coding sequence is TGTGCCACTACCGGGACACTCTATGGCTACACCTTC. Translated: CATTGTLYGYTF.

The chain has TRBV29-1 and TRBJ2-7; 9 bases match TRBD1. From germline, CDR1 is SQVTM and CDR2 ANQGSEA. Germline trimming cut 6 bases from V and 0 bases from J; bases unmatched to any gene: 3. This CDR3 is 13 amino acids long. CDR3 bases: TGCAGCGTGACACAGGGGGCCTCCTACGAGCAGTACTTC. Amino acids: CSVTQGASYEQYF.

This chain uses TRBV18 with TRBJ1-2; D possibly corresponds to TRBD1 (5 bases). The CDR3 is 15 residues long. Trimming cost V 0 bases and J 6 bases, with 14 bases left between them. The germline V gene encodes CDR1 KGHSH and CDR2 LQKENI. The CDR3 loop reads CASSPPGSRANGYTF. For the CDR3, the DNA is TGTGCCAGCTCACCACCGGGCAGCAGGGCTAATGGCTACACCTTC.

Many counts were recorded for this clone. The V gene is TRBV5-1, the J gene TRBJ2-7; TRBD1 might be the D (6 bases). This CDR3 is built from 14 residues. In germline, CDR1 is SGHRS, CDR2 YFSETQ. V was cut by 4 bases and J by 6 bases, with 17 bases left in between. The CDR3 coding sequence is TGCGCCAGCAGCGAGGGGGTCGGGGCTGGCGAGCAGTACTTC. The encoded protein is CASSEGVGAGEQYF.

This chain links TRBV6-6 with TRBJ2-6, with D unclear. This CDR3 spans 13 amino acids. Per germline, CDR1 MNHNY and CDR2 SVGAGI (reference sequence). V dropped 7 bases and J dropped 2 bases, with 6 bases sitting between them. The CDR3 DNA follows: TGTGCCAGCAACGAGGCTGGGGCCAACGTCCTGACTTTC. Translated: CASNEAGANVLTF.

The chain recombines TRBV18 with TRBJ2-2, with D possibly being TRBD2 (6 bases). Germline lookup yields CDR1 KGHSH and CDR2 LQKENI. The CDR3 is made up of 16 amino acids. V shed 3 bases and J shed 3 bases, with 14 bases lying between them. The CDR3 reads CASSPGLLAHTGELFF. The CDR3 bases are TGTGCCAGCTCACCGGGACTCCTAGCGCACACCGGGGAGCTGTTTTTT.

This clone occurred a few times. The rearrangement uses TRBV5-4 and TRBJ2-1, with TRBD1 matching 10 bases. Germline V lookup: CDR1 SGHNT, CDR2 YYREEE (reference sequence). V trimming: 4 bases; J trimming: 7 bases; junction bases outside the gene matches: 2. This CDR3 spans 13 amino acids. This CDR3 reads CASSAGQGNEQFF. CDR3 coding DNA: TGTGCCAGCAGCGCGGGACAGGGGAATGAGCAGTTCTTC.